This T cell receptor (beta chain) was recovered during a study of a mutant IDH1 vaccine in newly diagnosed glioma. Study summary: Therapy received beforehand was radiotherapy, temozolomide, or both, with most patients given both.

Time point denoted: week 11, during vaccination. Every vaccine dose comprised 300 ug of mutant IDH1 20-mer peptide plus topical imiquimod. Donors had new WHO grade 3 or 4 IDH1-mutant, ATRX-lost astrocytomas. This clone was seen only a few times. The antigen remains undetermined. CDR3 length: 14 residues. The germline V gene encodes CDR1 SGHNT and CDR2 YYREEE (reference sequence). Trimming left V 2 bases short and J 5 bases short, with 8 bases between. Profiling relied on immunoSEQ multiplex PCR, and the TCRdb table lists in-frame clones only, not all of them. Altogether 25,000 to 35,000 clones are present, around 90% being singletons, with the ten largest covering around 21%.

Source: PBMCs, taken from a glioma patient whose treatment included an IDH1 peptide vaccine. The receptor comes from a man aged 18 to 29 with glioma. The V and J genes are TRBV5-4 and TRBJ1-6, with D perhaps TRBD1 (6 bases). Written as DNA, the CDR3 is TGTGCCAGCAGCTTCGACAGGAATAATTCACCCCTCCACTTT. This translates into CASSFDRNNSPLHF. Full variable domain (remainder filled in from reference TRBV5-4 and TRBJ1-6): ETGVTQSPTHLIKTRGQQVTLRCSSQSGHNTVSWYQQALGQGPQFIFQYYREEENGRGNFPPRFSGLQFPNYSSELNVNALELDDSALYLCASSFDRNNSPLHFGNGTRLTVT.